This TCR beta chain derives from a study of shared clonotypes between healthy human individuals. Measured with immunoSEQ multiplex PCR; TCRdb has only the in-frame clones, and not every one. The sample lists around 2.1 million clones; approximately 96% were seen once. Germline V gene data show CDR1 as MNHEY and CDR2 as SMNVEV (reference sequence). The CDR3 has 15 amino acids. V dropped 6 bases and J dropped 2 bases, with 17 bases sitting between them. Source material: naive CD4+ T cells sorted from blood. The sample's subset: CD45RA+ positively selected. The TCR sequence derives from a man aged 18-30 years in good health. This rearrangement joins TRBV27 to TRBJ2-7; a possible D gene is TRBD2 (6 bases). The CDR3 DNA is TGTGCCAGCAGCCTTTCCCTAGCGTTACCCTACGAGCAGTACTTC. Its protein product is CASSLSLALPYEQYF.